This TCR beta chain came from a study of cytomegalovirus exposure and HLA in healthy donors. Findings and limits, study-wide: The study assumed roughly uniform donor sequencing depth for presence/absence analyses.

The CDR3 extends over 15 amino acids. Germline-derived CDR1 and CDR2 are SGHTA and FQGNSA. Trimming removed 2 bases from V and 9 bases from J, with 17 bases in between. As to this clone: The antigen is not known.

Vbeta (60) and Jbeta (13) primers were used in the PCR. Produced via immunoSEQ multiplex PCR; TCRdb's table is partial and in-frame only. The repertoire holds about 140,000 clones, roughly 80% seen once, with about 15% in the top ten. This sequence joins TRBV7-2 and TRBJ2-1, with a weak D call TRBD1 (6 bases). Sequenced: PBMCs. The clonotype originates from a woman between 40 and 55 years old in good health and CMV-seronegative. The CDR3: CASSLTPPPQGEQFF. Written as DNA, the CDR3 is TGTGCCAGCAGCTTAACCCCCCCGCCACAGGGTGAGCAGTTCTTC.